A selection of T cell receptor beta chains follows, all from one sample in a study of cytomegalovirus exposure and HLA in healthy donors. Only in-frame clones appear in the TCRdb table, and some are missing; sequencing was by immunoSEQ multiplex PCR. Among 150,000 to 200,000 clones listed, around 80% were seen once. The sequenced sample was PBMCs. The receptor source for this set is a woman aged 25-40 years in good health and CMV-seropositive. Both conserved end residues are part of each CDR3. The D gene is left open where the match is weak. Clone size is not always given. Where it is, it says once, few, many or a class for expanded clones.

CDR3nt,CDR3aa,v_gene,abundance,j_gene,d_gene
TGTGCCAGCAGCTTAGGCCTAGCGGGAGGGGTTAACACCGGGGAGCTGTTTTTT,CASSLGLAGGVNTGELFF,TRBV7-2,-,TRBJ2-2,TRBD2
TGCGCCAGCAGCTACTATAGCAGAGGCGGAGATGAAAAACTGTTTTTT,CASSYYSRGGDEKLFF,TRBV5-1,few,TRBJ1-4,-
TGTGCCATCAGTGTGGGGACAGGGCCAGAGACCCAGTACTTC,CAISVGTGPETQYF,TRBV10-3,-,TRBJ2-5,TRBD1
TGCGCCAGCAGCCAGGCCTACAGGGGGCTCTGGTTCACTGAAGCTTTCTTT,CASSQAYRGLWFTEAFF,TRBV4-1,few,TRBJ1-1,TRBD1
TGTGCCAGCAGAAAGACAGGGGCAGGAAACACCATATATTTT,CASRKTGAGNTIYF,TRBV27,-,TRBJ1-3,TRBD1
TGTGCCAGCAGTATACAGGGCGGGACCGGGGAGCTGTTTTTT,CASSIQGGTGELFF,TRBV28,once,TRBJ2-2,-
TGTGCCAGCTCACCCACCGGGACAGGGGGTGGTCAGCCCCAGCATTTT,CASSPTGTGGGQPQHF,TRBV18,-,TRBJ1-5,TRBD1
TGTGCCAGCTCAGCGGACAGGGGAGGCAATCAGCCCCAGCATTTT,CASSADRGGNQPQHF,TRBV18,-,TRBJ1-5,TRBD1
TGTGCCACCAGCAGAGGTAGGACAGCCCCCTTGCCCCAGCATTTT,CATSRGRTAPLPQHF,TRBV15,-,TRBJ1-5,-
TGCGCCAGCAGTGCTTGGAGCTCCTACGAGCAGTACTTC,CASSAWSSYEQYF,TRBV5-1,-,TRBJ2-7,-
TGCGCCAGCAGCGCACTACAGGGGGCGGGCTACAATGAGCAGTTCTTC,CASSALQGAGYNEQFF,TRBV5-1,-,TRBJ2-1,TRBD1
TGTGCCAGCTCACCAGTCGGGTACTCTGGAAACACCATATATTTT,CASSPVGYSGNTIYF,TRBV18,-,TRBJ1-3,-
TGTGCCAGCAGCCCGGGACAGGGGAAAACTAACTATGGCTACACCTTC,CASSPGQGKTNYGYTF,TRBV5-6,-,TRBJ1-2,TRBD1
TGTGCCAGCAGTCTATCCCGGGGGGGGAACTATGGCTACACCTTC,CASSLSRGGNYGYTF,TRBV27,-,TRBJ1-2,-
TGCGCCAGCAGCCAAGATCCAGGGACCTACGAGCAGTACTTC,CASSQDPGTYEQYF,TRBV4-3,-,TRBJ2-7,-
TGCGCCAGCAGCTCCCCCGGGACAGGGACCTATGGCTACACCTTC,CASSSPGTGTYGYTF,TRBV5-1,-,TRBJ1-2,TRBD1
TGTGCCAGCAGCTCCGGGACTAGCGGGACGGAGTTCTTC,CASSSGTSGTEFF,TRBV6-5,-,TRBJ2-1,TRBD2
TGTGCCACTACTTCCAGGGGATACAATGAGCAGTTCTTC,CATTSRGYNEQFF,TRBV19,few,TRBJ2-1,-
TGTGCCAGCTCAGAGCGAGGATCCTCCTACGAGCAGTACTTC,CASSERGSSYEQYF,TRBV18,once,TRBJ2-7,-
TGCGCCAGCAGCTCCGAAACCGGGACAGCTAACTATGGCTACACCTTC,CASSSETGTANYGYTF,TRBV5-1,once,TRBJ1-2,TRBD1
TGTGCCAGCAGCCTCAGCACAGATACGCAGTATTTT,CASSLSTDTQYF,TRBV7-8,-,TRBJ2-3,-
TGTGCCAGTAGTCCCGACAGGGGGCTTGGACCCCAGCATTTT,CASSPDRGLGPQHF,TRBV19,few,TRBJ1-5,TRBD1
TGTGCCAGCAGATCCAGTGGCGAAAAACTGTTTTTT,CASRSSGEKLFF,TRBV6-5,-,TRBJ1-4,-
TGTGCCAGCAGTGGCCGAGGGCGGGGAACGCAGTATTTT,CASSGRGRGTQYF,TRBV6-1,-,TRBJ2-3,-
TGTGCCAGCAGCTTAGGTCGGGCATCTGGGCAGGGGAGTAACGAGCAGTACTTC,CASSLGRASGQGSNEQYF,TRBV11-2,few,TRBJ2-7,-
TGTGCCAGCAGTGTCCCGGGACAGTATTCACCCCTCCACTTT,CASSVPGQYSPLHF,TRBV27,-,TRBJ1-6,TRBD1
TGTGCCAGCTCACCGAGGACTAGCGGGACTTTTGGTGAGCAGTACTTC,CASSPRTSGTFGEQYF,TRBV18,few,TRBJ2-7,TRBD2
TGTGCCAGCAGACTGACAGGAGGCTATGGCTACACCTTC,CASRLTGGYGYTF,TRBV2,few,TRBJ1-2,-
TGTGCCAGCAGCTTCGTGGCCCTACAGAATTCACCCCTCCACTTT,CASSFVALQNSPLHF,TRBV5-6,few,TRBJ1-6,-
TGCGCCAGCAGCTTGGACAGAAACATTCAGTACTTC,CASSLDRNIQYF,TRBV5-1,once,TRBJ2-4,-
TGTGCCTGGAGTGCCGGAGGGTTGCTAACCTACGAGCAGTACTTC,CAWSAGGLLTYEQYF,TRBV30,few,TRBJ2-7,-
TGTGCCAGTAGTGACAGGGCGCCCTATGGCTACACCTTC,CASSDRAPYGYTF,TRBV19,-,TRBJ1-2,TRBD1
TGTGCCAGCAGTTTACTAGCGGGAGGGCCCTCAGATACGCAGTATTTT,CASSLLAGGPSDTQYF,TRBV6-6,-,TRBJ2-3,TRBD2
TGTGCCAGCAGCGTAGAACAGAACTATGGCTACACCTTC,CASSVEQNYGYTF,TRBV9,-,TRBJ1-2,-
TGTGCCAGCAGGGACAGGGGAGCTGGAAACACCATATATTTT,CASRDRGAGNTIYF,TRBV5-4,-,TRBJ1-3,TRBD1
TGCGCCAGCAGCTTTTCGGACAGGGGGCGAGGGGAAAAACTGTTTTTT,CASSFSDRGRGEKLFF,TRBV5-1,-,TRBJ1-4,TRBD1
TGTGCCACCAGCAGAAACATACAGGGGTACCAGCCCCAGCATTTT,CATSRNIQGYQPQHF,TRBV15,-,TRBJ1-5,TRBD1
TGCAGCGTGAGGGGGGTTCCGACAGGGTCCTCAGATACGCAGTATTTT,CSVRGVPTGSSDTQYF,TRBV29-1,-,TRBJ2-3,-
TGCGCCAGCAGCCAAGACGCGGGAGGTCCGTACTATGGCTACACCTTC,CASSQDAGGPYYGYTF,TRBV4-3,-,TRBJ1-2,-
TGTGCCAGCAGCTTGACAGGGGGTATTTCCACTGAAGCTTTCTTT,CASSLTGGISTEAFF,TRBV27,-,TRBJ1-1,TRBD1
TGTGCCAGCAGCGGGACAGGTCTTTTACCCCGAGAGACCCAGTACTTC,CASSGTGLLPRETQYF,TRBV5-4,few,TRBJ2-5,TRBD1
TGTGCCAGCAGCTTAGCTGGGGAGGGCCAAGAGACCCAGTACTTC,CASSLAGEGQETQYF,TRBV7-6,once,TRBJ2-5,TRBD2
TGTGCCAGCAGCCAAGATAGCGACTATAATGAAAAACTGTTTTTT,CASSQDSDYNEKLFF,TRBV14,-,TRBJ1-4,-
TGTGCCAGCAGTACCGCGGTAGGGGACAGCCTCGTGGGAGAGACCCAGTACTTC,CASSTAVGDSLVGETQYF,TRBV9,-,TRBJ2-5,TRBD1
TGCGCCAGCAGCTTGGGACTAGCGGGAGCGACGTATGAGCAGTTCTTC,CASSLGLAGATYEQFF,TRBV5-1,-,TRBJ2-1,TRBD2
TGTGCCAGCAGCTTACGCGGGGGGCCCACCTACGAGCAGTACTTC,CASSLRGGPTYEQYF,TRBV7-2,-,TRBJ2-7,TRBD2
TGTGCCAGCAGTTACGACAGGGGGGGCCCTGAAGAGACCCAGTACTTC,CASSYDRGGPEETQYF,TRBV6-5,-,TRBJ2-5,TRBD1